The entry that follows covers one TCR beta chain sequence. Its target is not known. Total RNA was isolated from each sample in quantities of at least 5 micrograms. V was clipped by 4 bases and J by 1 base, with 10 bases between them. There are 13 residues in the CDR3. CDR1 is SQVTM, CDR2 ANQGSEA, per germline. This sample was taken from a study of blood T cells in healthy people across ages. Overall study results and limits: The donors' CMV status was not determined, possibly confounding changes in expanded clonotypes. The study could not conclusively compare naive and antigen-experienced cells, given its unsorted PBMCs.

PCR was performed a second time for about 7 to 12 cycles using a sample-barcoded 5' primer and a J-beta primer mix. Via MiXCR, TCRdb re-called the 5' RACE reads, giving one row per CDR3 protein. The table shows approximately 800,000 distinct CDR3 sequences, with more than 55% occurring only once. The receptor was derived from a man aged 40-49 years in good health. The V and J genes are TRBV29-1 and TRBJ1-1, with D possibly TRBD1 on 5 matching bases. The sequenced material came from blood. The CDR3 region has the DNA TGCAGCGTTGTTCGGGACTCGAACACTGAAGCTTTCTTT. Its translation: CSVVRDSNTEAFF.